The table lists the clone carrying this T cell receptor beta chain with a few counts. The data belong to a study of regulatory T cells in long-lasting Graves disease. Libraries of TCR beta came from iRepertoire HTBI primers plus Arm-PCR of CDR3 regions. Via MiXCR, TCRdb re-called the multiplex PCR reads, giving one row per CDR3 protein. The sample includes 530,000 or so distinct CDR3 sequences, roughly 13% of them seen just once. This sample's time point: newly diagnosed GD, antithyroid drugs for less than 3 months. PBMC RNA was the source of the TCR library. This CDR3 contains 13 residues. Germline CDR1 and CDR2: DFQATT and SNEGSKA (reference sequence). The V end was cut by 5 bases, the J end by 1 base, with 8 bases between. The data were also submitted as part of a second study, on T cells in Graves' hyperthyroidism and ophthalmopathy.

The chain combines TRBV20-1 with TRBJ2-2; maybe TRBD2 (6 bases). This material consisted of peripheral blood mononuclear cells (PBMCs), taken at new diagnosis, from a patient treated with antithyroid drugs. The clonotype originates from a man in his thirties or forties with Graves disease. CDR3 sequence reads: CSAAGLNTGELFF. DNA of the CDR3: TGCAGTGCTGCGGGACTGAACACCGGGGAGCTGTTTTTT.